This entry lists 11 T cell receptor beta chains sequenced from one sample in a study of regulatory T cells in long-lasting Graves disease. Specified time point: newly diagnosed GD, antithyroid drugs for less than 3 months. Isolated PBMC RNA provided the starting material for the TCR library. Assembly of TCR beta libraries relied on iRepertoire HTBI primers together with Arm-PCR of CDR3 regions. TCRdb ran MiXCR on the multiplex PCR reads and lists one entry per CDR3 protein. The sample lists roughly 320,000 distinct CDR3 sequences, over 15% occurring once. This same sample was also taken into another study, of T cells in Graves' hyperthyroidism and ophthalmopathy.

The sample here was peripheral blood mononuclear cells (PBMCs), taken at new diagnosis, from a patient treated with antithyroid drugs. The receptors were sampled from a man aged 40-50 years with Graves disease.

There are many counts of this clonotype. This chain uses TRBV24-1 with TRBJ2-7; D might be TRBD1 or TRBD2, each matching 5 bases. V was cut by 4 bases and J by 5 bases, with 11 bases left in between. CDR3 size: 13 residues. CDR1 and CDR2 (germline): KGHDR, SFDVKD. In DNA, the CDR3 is TGTGCCACCAGTGAGGGACGGATGGACGAGCAGTACTTC. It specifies CATSEGRMDEQYF.

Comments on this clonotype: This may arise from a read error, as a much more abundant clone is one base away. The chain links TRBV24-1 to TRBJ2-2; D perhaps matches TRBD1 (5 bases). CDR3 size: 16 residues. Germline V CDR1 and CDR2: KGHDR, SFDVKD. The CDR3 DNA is TGTGCCACCAGTGATGGGCAGGGAAAAGGCACCAGGGAGCTGTTTTTT. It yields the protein CATSDGQGKGTRELFF.

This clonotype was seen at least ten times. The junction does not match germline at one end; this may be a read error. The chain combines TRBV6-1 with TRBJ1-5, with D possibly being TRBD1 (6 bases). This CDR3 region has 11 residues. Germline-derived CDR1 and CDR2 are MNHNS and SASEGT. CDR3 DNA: TGCGCCAGCAGCCAGGGGCAGCCCCAGCATTTT. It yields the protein CASSQGQPQHF.

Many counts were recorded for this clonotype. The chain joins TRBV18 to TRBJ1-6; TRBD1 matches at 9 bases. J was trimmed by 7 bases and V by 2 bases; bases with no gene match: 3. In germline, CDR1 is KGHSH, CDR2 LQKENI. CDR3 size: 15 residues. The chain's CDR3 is CASSPRTGANSPLHF. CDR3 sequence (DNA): TGTGCCAGCTCACCAAGGACAGGGGCGAATTCACCCCTCCACTTT.

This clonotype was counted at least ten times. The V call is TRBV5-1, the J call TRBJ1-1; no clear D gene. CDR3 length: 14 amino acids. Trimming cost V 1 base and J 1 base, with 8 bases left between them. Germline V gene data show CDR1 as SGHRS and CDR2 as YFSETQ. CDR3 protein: CASSLIDPNTEAFF. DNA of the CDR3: TGCGCCAGCAGCTTGATCGATCCGAACACTGAAGCTTTCTTT.

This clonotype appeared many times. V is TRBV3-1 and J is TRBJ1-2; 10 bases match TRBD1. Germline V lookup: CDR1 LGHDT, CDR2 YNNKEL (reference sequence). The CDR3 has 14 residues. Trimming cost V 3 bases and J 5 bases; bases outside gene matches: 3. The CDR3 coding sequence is TGTGCCAGCAGCCACCGGGACAGGGGATATGGCTACACCTTC. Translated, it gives CASSHRDRGYGYTF.

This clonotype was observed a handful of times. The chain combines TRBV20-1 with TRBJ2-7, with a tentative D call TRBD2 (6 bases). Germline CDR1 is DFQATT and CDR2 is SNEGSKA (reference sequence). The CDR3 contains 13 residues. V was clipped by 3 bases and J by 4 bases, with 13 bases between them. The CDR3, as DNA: TGCAGTGCTAGGGGCCGTGGGGGGTACGAGCAGTACTTC. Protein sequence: CSARGRGGYEQYF.

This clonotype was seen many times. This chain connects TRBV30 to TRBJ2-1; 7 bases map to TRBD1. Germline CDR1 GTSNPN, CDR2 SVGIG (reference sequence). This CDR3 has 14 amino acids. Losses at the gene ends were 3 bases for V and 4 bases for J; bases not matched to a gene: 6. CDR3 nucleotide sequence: TGTGCCTGGAGCGGGACAGCAACGTACAATGAGCAGTTCTTC. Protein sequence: CAWSGTATYNEQFF.

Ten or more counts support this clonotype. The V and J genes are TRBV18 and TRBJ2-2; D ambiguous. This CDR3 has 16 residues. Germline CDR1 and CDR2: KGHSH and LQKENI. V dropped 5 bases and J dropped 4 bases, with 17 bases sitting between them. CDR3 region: CASSATGFFGTGELFF. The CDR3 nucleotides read TGTGCCAGCTCAGCGACTGGTTTCTTCGGCACCGGGGAGCTGTTTTTT.

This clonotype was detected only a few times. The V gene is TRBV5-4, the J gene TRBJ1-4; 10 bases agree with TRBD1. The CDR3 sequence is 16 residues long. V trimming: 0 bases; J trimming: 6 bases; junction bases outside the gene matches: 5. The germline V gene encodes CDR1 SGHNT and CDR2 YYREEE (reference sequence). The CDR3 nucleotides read TGTGCCAGCAGCTTGGGACTGACAGGGGGCGATGAAAAACTGTTTTTT. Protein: CASSLGLTGGDEKLFF.

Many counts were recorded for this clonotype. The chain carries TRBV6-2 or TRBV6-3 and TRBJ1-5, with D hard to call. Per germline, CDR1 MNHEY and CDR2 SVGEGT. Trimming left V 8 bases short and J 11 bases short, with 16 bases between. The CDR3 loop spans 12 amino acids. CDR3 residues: CASAAARQSQHF. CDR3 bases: TGTGCCAGCGCGGCGGCCCGGCAATCCCAGCATTTT.